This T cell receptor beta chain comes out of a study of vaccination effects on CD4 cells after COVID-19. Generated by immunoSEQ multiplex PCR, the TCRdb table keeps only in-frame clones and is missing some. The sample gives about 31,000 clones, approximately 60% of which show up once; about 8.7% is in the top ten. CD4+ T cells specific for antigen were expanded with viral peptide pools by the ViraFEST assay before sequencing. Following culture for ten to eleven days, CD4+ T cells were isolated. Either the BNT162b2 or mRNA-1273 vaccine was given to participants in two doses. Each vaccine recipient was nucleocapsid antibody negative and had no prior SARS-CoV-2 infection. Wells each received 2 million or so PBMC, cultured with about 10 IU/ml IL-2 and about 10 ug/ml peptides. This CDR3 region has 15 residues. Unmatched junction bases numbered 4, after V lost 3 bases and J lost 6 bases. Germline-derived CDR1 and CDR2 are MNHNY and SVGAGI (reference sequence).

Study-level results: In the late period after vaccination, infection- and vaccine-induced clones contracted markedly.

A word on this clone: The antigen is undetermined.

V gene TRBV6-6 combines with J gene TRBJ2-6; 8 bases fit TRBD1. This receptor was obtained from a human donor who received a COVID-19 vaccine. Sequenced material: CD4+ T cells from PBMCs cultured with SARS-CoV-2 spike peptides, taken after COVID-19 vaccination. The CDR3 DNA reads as TGTGCCAGCAGTTATTCGGACAGGGAGGCCAACGTCCTGACTTTC. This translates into CASSYSDREANVLTF.